The subject of this entry is one T cell receptor beta chain. Its antigen is currently unknown. The V gene's germline CDR1 is MNHEY and CDR2 SVGAGI. The CDR3 runs 16 residues. Trimming cost V 2 bases and J 5 bases, with 18 bases left between them. These data come from a study of a mutant IDH1 vaccine in newly diagnosed glioma. TCRdb's copy holds only in-frame clones and misses some; the assay was immunoSEQ multiplex PCR. Of over 55,000 clones listed, roughly 80% are singletons. Time point denoted: week 11, during vaccination. The vaccine gave 300 ug of a 20-mer mutant IDH1 peptide subcutaneously per dose.

This clonotype was obtained from a man aged 30-40 years with glioma. V is TRBV6-5 and J is TRBJ2-5; a possible D gene is TRBD1 (6 bases). This material consisted of PBMCs, taken from a glioma patient whose treatment included an IDH1 peptide vaccine. The CDR3: CASSYRPTGFWETQYF. As DNA, the CDR3 is TGTGCCAGCAGTTACAGGCCCACAGGGTTCTGGGAGACCCAGTACTTC.